This is a list of T cell receptor beta chains from one sample in a study of cytotoxic CD8 clonotypes in ibrutinib-treated CLL. Produced via immunoSEQ multiplex PCR; TCRdb's table is partial and in-frame only. This sample has approximately 160,000 clones, with roughly 88% found just once. Sequencing was performed on PBMCs, taken at disease progression, from a patient treated with ibrutinib. These receptors were collected from a human donor with chronic lymphocytic leukemia. CDR3s include the opening cysteine and the closing phenylalanine or tryptophan. Each record gives: clone size, V gene, J gene, D gene, CDR3 protein, CDR3 DNA. D genes are given only for firm matches. Clone sizes are given selectively: once, few, many, or a class where the clone is expanded.

clone size: .; V gene: TRBV18; J gene: TRBJ2-7; D gene: TRBD1; CDR3 protein: CASSPLETGGLREQYF; CDR3 DNA: TGTGCCAGCTCACCCCTGGAGACAGGGGGCTTGAGGGAGCAGTACTTC
clone size: few; V gene: TRBV19; J gene: TRBJ2-7; D gene: .; CDR3 protein: CASSIDPNIPYEQYF; CDR3 DNA: TGTGCCAGTAGTATAGATCCCAATATACCCTACGAGCAGTACTTC
clone size: .; V gene: TRBV7-2; J gene: TRBJ2-7; D gene: .; CDR3 protein: CASSFRDGFYEQYF; CDR3 DNA: TGTGCCAGCAGCTTCCGGGACGGATTCTACGAGCAGTACTTC
clone size: .; V gene: TRBV4-1; J gene: TRBJ2-3; D gene: .; CDR3 protein: CASSQDLGLEGRHTQYF; CDR3 DNA: TGCGCCAGCAGCCAAGATTTGGGTCTGGAGGGGCGGCATACGCAGTATTTT
clone size: .; V gene: TRBV27; J gene: TRBJ1-1; D gene: .; CDR3 protein: CASSQDSGSMNTEAFF; CDR3 DNA: TGTGCCAGCAGCCAGGACAGCGGCTCAATGAACACTGAAGCTTTCTTT
clone size: few; V gene: TRBV2; J gene: TRBJ2-7; D gene: .; CDR3 protein: CASDNIQDHEQYF; CDR3 DNA: TGTGCCAGCGATAACATACAGGACCACGAGCAGTACTTC
clone size: .; V gene: TRBV19; J gene: TRBJ2-1; D gene: TRBD1; CDR3 protein: CASTDPGQGYNEQFF; CDR3 DNA: TGTGCCAGTACCGACCCGGGACAGGGCTACAATGAGCAGTTCTTC
clone size: .; V gene: TRBV11-1; J gene: TRBJ1-4; D gene: .; CDR3 protein: CASSSVGVGEKLFF; CDR3 DNA: TGTGCCAGCAGCTCCGTGGGGGTCGGTGAAAAACTGTTTTTT
clone size: .; V gene: TRBV11-3; J gene: TRBJ1-3; D gene: .; CDR3 protein: CASSPRGADSGNTIYF; CDR3 DNA: TGTGCCAGCAGCCCTAGGGGGGCAGATTCTGGAAACACCATATATTTT
clone size: .; V gene: TRBV2; J gene: TRBJ2-3; D gene: .; CDR3 protein: CASRIRQRSTDTQYF; CDR3 DNA: TGTGCCAGCAGGATAAGACAGAGGAGCACAGATACGCAGTATTTT
clone size: once; V gene: TRBV10-2; J gene: TRBJ2-7; D gene: TRBD2; CDR3 protein: CASSEATSAAYEQYF; CDR3 DNA: TGCGCCAGCAGTGAGGCGACTAGCGCGGCCTACGAGCAGTACTTC
clone size: few; V gene: TRBV28; J gene: TRBJ1-5; D gene: .; CDR3 protein: CASSNRLNQPQHF; CDR3 DNA: TGTGCCAGCAGTAACAGGCTAAATCAGCCCCAGCATTTT
clone size: .; V gene: TRBV19; J gene: TRBJ1-2; D gene: TRBD1; CDR3 protein: CASSLGTVGFGYTF; CDR3 DNA: TGTGCCAGTAGCTTGGGGACAGTCGGTTTTGGCTACACCTTC
clone size: .; V gene: TRBV5-6; J gene: TRBJ2-1; D gene: .; CDR3 protein: CASSPPQGYNEQFF; CDR3 DNA: TGTGCCAGCAGCCCACCACAGGGATACAATGAGCAGTTCTTC
clone size: .; V gene: TRBV6-1; J gene: TRBJ2-2; D gene: TRBD2; CDR3 protein: CASSDLLAGGPGELFF; CDR3 DNA: TGTGCCAGCAGTGATTTGCTAGCGGGAGGACCAGGGGAGCTGTTTTTT
clone size: .; V gene: TRBV9; J gene: TRBJ2-1; D gene: .; CDR3 protein: CASSVLGYNEQFF; CDR3 DNA: TGTGCCAGCAGCGTCCTAGGTTACAATGAGCAGTTCTTC
clone size: .; V gene: TRBV19; J gene: TRBJ2-5; D gene: TRBD2; CDR3 protein: CASSIGASGRSREETQYF; CDR3 DNA: TGTGCCAGTAGTATAGGGGCTAGCGGGAGATCGAGGGAAGAGACCCAGTACTTC